The next 22 T cell receptor beta chains were all read from a single sample in a study of cytomegalovirus exposure and HLA in healthy donors. PCR primers comprised 60 Vbeta and 13 Jbeta primers. TCRdb's table, derived via immunoSEQ multiplex PCR, lists solely in-frame clones and lacks some. Among about 150,000 clones listed, around 72% were seen once. Sequencing used PBMCs. The receptor source for this set is a woman in her forties in good health and CMV-seropositive.

J is TRBJ2-3 and V is TRBV19; 10 nucleotides agree with TRBD2. The CDR3 extends over 14 amino acids. V trimming: 9 bases; J trimming: 2 bases; junction bases outside the gene matches: 5. Germline-derived CDR1 and CDR2 are LNHDA and SQIVND (reference sequence). DNA of the CDR3: TGTGCCAGCCGACTAGCGGGTTACACAGATACGCAGTATTTT. Translation: CASRLAGYTDTQYF.

The chain uses TRBV29-1 and TRBJ1-2; possibly TRBD1 for D (5 bases). Germline V lookup: CDR1 SQVTM, CDR2 ANQGSEA. V gave up 7 bases and J gave up 3 bases, with 12 bases separating them. The CDR3 totals 12 residues. The CDR3 sequence is CSASREDYGYTF. Here the CDR3 DNA reads TGCAGCGCCAGCAGGGAGGACTATGGCTACACCTTC. Supplemented by reference TRBV29-1 and TRBJ1-2, the full variable domain reads SAVISQKPSRDICQRGTSLTIQCQVDSQVTMMFWYRQQPGQSLTLIATANQGSEATYESGFVIDKFPISRPNLTFSTLTVSNMSPEDSSIYLCSASREDYGYTFGSGTRLTVV.

The rearrangement joins TRBV19 to TRBJ2-3; D is perhaps TRBD2 (6 bases). The CDR3 is 17 amino acids. Germline lookup yields CDR1 LNHDA and CDR2 SQIVND (reference sequence). Trimming removed 4 bases from V and 0 bases from J, with 17 bases in between. CDR3 sequence (DNA): TGTGCCAGTAGTACCCCCCTAGCGTCGGCTAGCACAGATACGCAGTATTTT. This sequence encodes CASSTPLASASTDTQYF.

The CDR3 protein is CASSSSGGGTDTQYF. The DNA for the CDR3 is TGTGCCAGCAGTTCAAGCGGGGGCGGCACAGATACGCAGTATTTT. This chain joins TRBV27 and TRBJ2-3, with TRBD2 matching 8 bases. Germline V gives CDR1 MNHEY, CDR2 SMNVEV (reference sequence). Unmatched junction bases numbered 4, after V lost 4 bases and J lost 1 base. This CDR3 has 15 residues.

The table lists this clone with a count of one. V is TRBV5-1 and J is TRBJ2-7; 8 positions agree with TRBD2. Germline lookup yields CDR1 SGHRS and CDR2 YFSETQ. J lost 4 bases, V lost 4 bases, and 10 bases had no gene match. The CDR3 sequence is 15 residues long. CDR3 coding DNA: TGCGCCAGCAGCCCCCGAACTAGCGGTGGGTACGAGCAGTACTTC. Translated: CASSPRTSGGYEQYF.

The rearrangement uses TRBV15 and TRBJ1-1; D gene unclear. V lost 3 bases to trimming and J lost 4 bases, with 9 bases between them. The CDR3 is 13 residues long. The germline V gene has CDR1 LNHNV and CDR2 YYDKDF (reference sequence). The CDR3 region has the DNA TGTGCCACCAGCAGCCCCTCGCGCACTGAAGCTTTCTTT. This encodes CATSSPSRTEAFF. Complete variable domain (other parts from reference TRBV15 and TRBJ1-1): DAMVIQNPRYQVTQFGKPVTLSCSQTLNHNVMYWYQQKSSQAPKLLFHYYDKDFNNEADTPDNFQSRRPNTSFCFLDIRSPGLGDTAMYLCATSSPSRTEAFFGQGTRLTVV.

This clone has more than one count but fewer than ten. The rearrangement joins TRBV11-2 to TRBJ1-2, with D possibly being TRBD1 (6 bases). Germline V gene lookup returns CDR1 SGHAT and CDR2 FQNNGV. CDR3 size: 16 residues. V lost 5 bases to trimming and J lost 3 bases, with 19 bases between them. In DNA, the CDR3 is TGTGCCAGCAGCCTCAGACCTGCCTCAGGGGACTATGGCTACACCTTC. Its protein product is CASSLRPASGDYGYTF.

This clone has only a few counts. The V gene is TRBV5-1, the J gene TRBJ2-1; TRBD2 might be the D (5 bases). V was trimmed by 4 bases and J by 6 bases, leaving 8 bases between them. The length of the CDR3 is 12 residues. In germline, CDR1 is SGHRS, CDR2 YFSETQ. CDR3 in amino acids: CASSITSNEQFF. DNA of the CDR3: TGCGCCAGCAGCATTACTAGCAATGAGCAGTTCTTC.

The chain is built from TRBV7-9 and TRBJ2-5; D unclear. Trimming stripped 5 bases from V and 5 bases from J, with 12 bases between. CDR3 size: 13 residues. Per the germline V gene, CDR1 is SEHNR and CDR2 is FQNEAQ (reference sequence). CDR3 DNA: TGTGCCAGCAGCGTTCCCAATCAGGAGACCCAGTACTTC. Its translation: CASSVPNQETQYF.

This clone appeared a few times. The chain has TRBV7-2 and TRBJ1-3, with TRBD1 matching 8 bases. CDR3 length equals 14 residues. Looked up from germline, CDR1 is SGHTA and CDR2 is FQGNSA. Losses at the gene ends were 7 bases for V and 5 bases for J; bases not matched to a gene: 7. The CDR3 DNA sequence: TGTGCCAGCACCGTCACAGGGGGTAGAAACACCATATATTTT. Protein sequence: CASTVTGGRNTIYF.

The chain is built from TRBV30 and TRBJ1-2; 7 positions agree with TRBD1. V was pared by 5 bases and J by 3 bases, with 6 bases of the junction left unmatched. This CDR3 has 13 residues. CDR1 GTSNPN and CDR2 SVGIG come from the germline V gene (reference sequence). CDR3 protein: CAWAGTVDYGYTF. The CDR3 nucleotides are TGTGCCTGGGCCGGGACAGTTGACTATGGCTACACCTTC.

V usage is TRBV5-6 and J usage is TRBJ2-2; D might be TRBD2 (6 bases). The CDR3 consists of 16 residues. V lost 0 bases and J lost 1, with 10 bases in between. Germline-derived CDR1 and CDR2 are SGHDT and YYEEEE. The CDR3 loop reads CASSLGLGRNTGELFF. The CDR3 coding sequence is TGTGCCAGCAGCTTGGGTCTCGGGAGGAACACCGGGGAGCTGTTTTTT.

This chain uses TRBV5-4 with TRBJ1-1, with 7 bases matching TRBD1. The V segment lost 4 bases and the J segment 0 bases; nucleotides outside the gene matches: 6. Germline V gene sequence: CDR1 SGHNT, CDR2 YYREEE (reference sequence). This CDR3 has 15 residues. The CDR3 coding sequence is TGTGCCAGCAGCGGGGGACAGCTTATGAACACTGAAGCTTTCTTT. Translation gives CASSGGQLMNTEAFF.

The chain combines TRBV5-8 with TRBJ1-1; 7 nucleotides match TRBD1. With V trimmed by 2 bases and J by 0 bases, 7 bases remained unmatched. CDR1 and CDR2 (germline): SGHTS, YDEGEE. The CDR3 sequence is 16 residues long. The CDR3: CASSFFRGQVNTEAFF. The CDR3 nucleotides read TGTGCCAGCAGCTTTTTTAGGGGGCAGGTGAACACTGAAGCTTTCTTT.

The V call is TRBV19, the J call TRBJ1-3; D not resolved. Trimming shortened V by 3 bases and J by 0 bases, and 9 bases separated the two germline ends. Germline CDR1 is LNHDA and CDR2 is SQIVND (reference sequence). The CDR3 is 15 amino acids. This chain's CDR3 is CASSMISGSGNTIYF. The CDR3 coding sequence is TGTGCCAGTAGTATGATCTCGGGCTCTGGAAACACCATATATTTT.

This rearrangement joins TRBV5-1 to TRBJ1-1; weak D call: TRBD1 (6 bases). Germline V lookup: CDR1 SGHRS, CDR2 YFSETQ. Between the trimmed V and J ends, which lost 7 bases and 0 bases, there was a span of 22 bases. The CDR3 has 17 amino acids. The CDR3 nucleotides are TGCGCCAGCCGGAGGACCGGAGGTACAGGGCTGAACACTGAAGCTTTCTTT. Translating gives CASRRTGGTGLNTEAFF. Looking up the rest from reference TRBV5-1 and TRBJ1-1 gives the full variable domain: KAGVTQTPRYLIKTRGQQVTLSCSPISGHRSVSWYQQTPGQGLQFLFEYFSETQRNKGNFPGRFSGRQFSNSRSEMNVSTLELGDSALYLCASRRTGGTGLNTEAFFGQGTRLTVV.

Points on this clone: Other DNA sequences in this specimen translate into the identical CDR3. This chain links TRBV5-1 with TRBJ1-2; TRBD1 is a possible D gene (5 bases). Germline values: CDR1 SGHRS, CDR2 YFSETQ. The CDR3 is 14 residues long. The V end was cut by 0 bases, the J end by 4 bases, with 10 bases between. The CDR3: CASSLDGGAYGYTF. In DNA, the CDR3 is TGCGCCAGCAGCTTGGATGGCGGGGCCTATGGCTACACCTTC. Together with reference TRBV5-1 and TRBJ1-2, the CDR3 gives the full variable domain: KAGVTQTPRYLIKTRGQQVTLSCSPISGHRSVSWYQQTPGQGLQFLFEYFSETQRNKGNFPGRFSGRQFSNSRSEMNVSTLELGDSALYLCASSLDGGAYGYTFGSGTRLTVV.

This chain joins TRBV27 and TRBJ1-2; D is uncertain. The germline V gene encodes CDR1 MNHEY and CDR2 SMNVEV (reference sequence). This CDR3 comprises 19 residues. Trimming left V 5 bases short and J 5 bases short, with 30 bases between. CDR3 coding DNA: TGTGCCAGCAGTCCCCATCGGCTGGGTGGGTCCTCGAGAGGGTATGGCTACACCTTC. Residues: CASSPHRLGGSSRGYGYTF.

This sequence joins TRBV7-8 and TRBJ1-1, with D possibly TRBD1 on 6 matching bases. Trimming shortened V by 4 bases and J by 10 bases, and 19 bases separated the two germline ends. Germline assignment: CDR1 SGHVS and CDR2 FQNEAQ. This CDR3 has 14 amino acids. The CDR3 loop reads CASSSLQGSRGAFF. CDR3 sequence (DNA): TGTGCCAGCAGCTCACTACAGGGCTCTAGAGGAGCTTTCTTT.

V usage is TRBV7-3 and J usage is TRBJ2-3; 8 bases align to TRBD2. With V trimmed by 5 bases and J by 3 bases, 1 base remained unmatched. Per the germline V gene, CDR1 is SGHTA and CDR2 is FQGTGA. The CDR3 is 13 amino acids. The CDR3 DNA reads as TGTGCCAGCAGCCCGGGGGGGACAGATACGCAGTATTTT. Amino acid sequence: CASSPGGTDTQYF.

In DNA, the CDR3 is TGTGCCAGCAGTTGGGACAGGTCCCACTCTGGAAACACCATATATTTT. This gives the protein CASSWDRSHSGNTIYF. The J gene is TRBJ1-3, the V gene TRBV5-6; 8 bases agree with TRBD1. J lost 0 bases, V lost 5 bases, and 7 bases had no gene match. The germline V gene has CDR1 SGHDT and CDR2 YYEEEE. There are 16 residues in the CDR3.

The CDR3 protein is CASSILGANVLTF. The CDR3 DNA follows: TGTGCCAGTAGTATTCTGGGGGCCAACGTCCTGACTTTC. This sequence joins TRBV19 and TRBJ2-6; no definite D call. CDR3 size: 13 residues. From germline, CDR1 is LNHDA and CDR2 SQIVND (reference sequence). V was cut by 3 bases and J by 4 bases, with 4 bases left in between.